The rows below give T cell receptor beta chains drawn from one sample of a study of blood T cell repertoires in COVID-19. Sequenced by immunoSEQ multiplex PCR; TCRdb stores in-frame clones only, minus some. The profile shows about 100,000 clones, roughly nine tenths of them singletons. Sequenced input: peripheral blood. The receptor set was obtained from a human donor in a cohort sampled during active COVID-19. Both conserved end residues are part of each CDR3. A D gene is named only where the DNA matches it firmly. Only part of the rows carry a size: once, few, many, or a class if the clone is expanded.

TRBV4-2,NA,TRBJ2-3,few,TGTGCCAGCAGCCAAGGGCAGGGCCAAGATACGCAGTATTTT,CASSQGQGQDTQYF
TRBV27,TRBD2,TRBJ2-1,NA,TGTGCCAGCAGTTTAATAGCGGGAGGGCACAATGAGCAGTTCTTC,CASSLIAGGHNEQFF
TRBV6-2/TRBV6-3,NA,TRBJ1-4,NA,TGTGCCAGCAGCCACCCTATCGCAGGGTTGGATGAAAAACTGTTTTTT,CASSHPIAGLDEKLFF
TRBV7-2,TRBD2,TRBJ2-5,NA,TGTGCCAGCAGCTTGGGACTAGCCCAAGAGACCCAGTACTTC,CASSLGLAQETQYF
TRBV5-5,NA,TRBJ2-5,NA,TGTGCCAGCACCCGGGACGGACTACAAGGAGAGACCCAGTACTTC,CASTRDGLQGETQYF
TRBV6-1,TRBD1,TRBJ2-6,NA,TGTGCCAGCAGTGGGCAGGGGGTCTTCTCTGGGGCCAACGTCCTGACTTTC,CASSGQGVFSGANVLTF
TRBV7-9,NA,TRBJ1-1,NA,TGTGCCAGCAGCTTATCAGGGAACACTGAAGCTTTCTTT,CASSLSGNTEAFF
TRBV4-1,TRBD2,TRBJ2-5,NA,TGCGCCAGCAGCCAAGATCGGGGGGGTTTTAGTGGGGAGACCCAGTACTTC,CASSQDRGGFSGETQYF
TRBV7-9,NA,TRBJ1-1,few,TGTGCCAGCAGCCCGCAGGGGCGCGACACTGAAGCTTTCTTT,CASSPQGRDTEAFF
TRBV4-2,TRBD1,TRBJ1-2,NA,TGTGCCAGCAGCCCGTTAGGAGGGGGCGATGGCTACACCTTC,CASSPLGGGDGYTF
TRBV4-3,NA,TRBJ1-2,NA,TGCGCCAGCAGCCAAGATCACTACAAATTCTATGGCTACACCTTC,CASSQDHYKFYGYTF
TRBV7-2,TRBD2,TRBJ2-5,NA,TGTGCCAGCAGCCCAAGACCGGGACTAGCGGGGGTCGAAGGAGAGACCCAGTACTTC,CASSPRPGLAGVEGETQYF
TRBV5-4,NA,TRBJ2-3,NA,TGTGCCAGCAGCTCGCCTACCCGAGATTACACAGATACGCAGTATTTT,CASSSPTRDYTDTQYF
TRBV4-1,NA,TRBJ2-7,NA,TGCGCCAGCAGCCAAGACACGCTAGTTGACGAGCAGTACTTC,CASSQDTLVDEQYF
TRBV4-2,TRBD2,TRBJ2-7,few,TGTGCCAGCAGCCAAGATAAAGCGGGATACGAGCAGTACTTC,CASSQDKAGYEQYF
TRBV27,NA,TRBJ2-1,once,TGTGCCAGCAGTTTAACACTAGCTGGGGTCAACAATGAGCAGTTCTTC,CASSLTLAGVNNEQFF
TRBV6-1,TRBD2,TRBJ2-3,NA,TGTGCCAGCAGTGAGCGGGGACTAGCGGGGGGATACACAGATACGCAGTATTTT,CASSERGLAGGYTDTQYF